The sequence of this TCR beta chain was determined in a study of blood T cell repertoires in COVID-19. The assay was immunoSEQ multiplex PCR, and TCRdb's table has in-frame clones only and misses some. The data hold hundreds of thousands of clones, with around 88% observed a single time. Germline V CDR1 and CDR2: SGHRS, YFSETQ. The CDR3 is 14 amino acids. The clonotype was recovered from a woman aged 45 to 65 with acute COVID-19. Material for sequencing was PBMCs or T cells enriched from blood (not recorded which). This chain links TRBV5-1 with TRBJ2-5, with 11 positions matching TRBD1. The chain's CDR3 is CGSRGTGGVGTQYF. The CDR3 coding sequence is TGCGGAAGCCGGGGGACAGGGGGTGTCGGGACCCAGTACTTC.